Below, 18 T cell receptor beta chains from the same sample are listed, as sequenced in a study of blood T cell repertoires in COVID-19. The data were produced by immunoSEQ multiplex PCR, yet TCRdb's version contains in-frame clones alone and is incomplete. The table includes about 140,000 clones, 65% to 80% detected once. The material sequenced was peripheral blood. All receptors derive from a man over 45 with acute or convalescent COVID-19.

The chain uses TRBV7-8 and TRBJ2-7; TRBD1 aligns across 7 bases. Germline V gene data show CDR1 as SGHVS and CDR2 as FQNEAQ. This CDR3 has 15 amino acids. V lost 4 bases and J lost 2; bases outside the gene matches: 8. The CDR3 DNA reads TGTGCCAGCAGCTCCAGGGTAGGGGGCGCCTACGAGCAGTACGTC. Protein: CASSSRVGGAYEQYV.

The CDR3 spells CASSLDIEGIYEQFF. In nucleotides, the CDR3 is TGTGCCAGCAGCTTAGATATAGAGGGTATCTATGAGCAGTTCTTC. J is TRBJ2-1 and V is TRBV11-2, with a possible D match to TRBD2 (5 bases). Per the germline V gene, CDR1 is SGHAT and CDR2 is FQNNGV. CDR3 size: 15 residues. Trimming cost V 0 bases and J 8 bases, with 14 bases left between them.

CDR3 sequence (DNA): TGTGCCAGCAACCGAGGGGGAGGGTCGAGCGCAGATACGCAGTATTTT. Encoded protein: CASNRGGGSSADTQYF. This sequence joins TRBV7-6 and TRBJ2-3; weak D call: TRBD2 (7 bases). CDR1 SGHVS and CDR2 FNYEAQ come from the germline V gene. The V and J ends lost 7 bases and 4 bases respectively, with 21 bases between them. This CDR3 spans 16 amino acids.

CDR3: CASSQETASYNEQFF. The CDR3 bases are TGTGCCAGCAGCCAAGAGACAGCGAGTTACAATGAGCAGTTCTTC. The chain combines TRBV3-1 (or the pseudogene TRBV3-2) with TRBJ2-1, with D tentatively TRBD1 (5 bases). This CDR3 has 15 amino acids. Trimming shortened V by 0 bases and J by 4 bases, and 10 bases separated the two germline ends. From germline, CDR1 is LGHDT and CDR2 YNNKEL (reference sequence).

The chain has TRBV25-1 and TRBJ1-4; D perhaps matches TRBD1 (6 bases). The CDR3 contains 15 residues. Germline V gene lookup returns CDR1 MGHDK and CDR2 SYGVNS. V lost 2 bases to trimming and J lost 2 bases, with 9 bases between them. CDR3 in DNA: TGTGCCAGCAGTGAACCCAGGGGTACTAATGAAAAACTGTTTTTT. It yields the protein CASSEPRGTNEKLFF.

The chain joins TRBV15 to TRBJ2-1, with 7 nucleotides matching TRBD1. Per germline, CDR1 LNHNV and CDR2 YYDKDF (reference sequence). CDR3 size: 16 residues. The V gene end was trimmed by 3 bases and the J gene end by 2 bases; junction bases not matched to a gene: 7. This CDR3 is CATSSYTGVTYNEQFF. The CDR3 coding sequence is TGTGCCACCAGCAGTTACACAGGGGTAACCTACAATGAGCAGTTCTTC.

V gene TRBV6-5 combines with J gene TRBJ1-5, with D possibly matching TRBD1 (5 bases). Trimming took off 6 bases at V and 6 bases at J, with 18 bases between the two ends. Germline V gives CDR1 MNHEY, CDR2 SVGAGI. The CDR3 extends over 15 amino acids. The CDR3 DNA follows: TGTGCCAGCAGGAGGCAGGCTGCCGACAGTCAGCCCCAGCATTTT. Translated: CASRRQAADSQPQHF.

The J gene is TRBJ2-1, the V gene TRBV7-2, with TRBD1 matching 9 bases. The CDR3 consists of 14 residues. Trimming at V came to 1 base and at J to 9 bases, leaving 4 bases not matched to a gene. Germline lookup yields CDR1 SGHTA and CDR2 FQGNSA. DNA of the CDR3: TGTGCCAGCAGCTTAGGACAGGGGGGTGGTGAGCAGTTCTTC. This sequence encodes CASSLGQGGGEQFF.

The V and J genes are TRBV5-1 and TRBJ1-1; the match to TRBD1 covers 10 bases. The germline CDR1 and CDR2 sequences are SGHRS and YFSETQ. The CDR3 is made up of 16 amino acids. Trimming took 4 bases from V and 3 from J; bases not matched to a gene: 9. DNA for the CDR3: TGCGCCAGCAGCGCGGGCGCCGGGACAGGGGACACTGAAGCTTTCTTT. Its protein is CASSAGAGTGDTEAFF. Variable domain in full (rest from reference TRBV5-1 and TRBJ1-1): KAGVTQTPRYLIKTRGQQVTLSCSPISGHRSVSWYQQTPGQGLQFLFEYFSETQRNKGNFPGRFSGRQFSNSRSEMNVSTLELGDSALYLCASSAGAGTGDTEAFFGQGTRLTVV.

The chain carries TRBV4-1 and TRBJ1-3, with a weak D call TRBD1 (5 bases). Germline CDR1 and CDR2: MGHRA and YSYEKL. The CDR3 is made up of 15 amino acids. The V end lost 1 base, the J end lost 3 bases, and 10 bases lay between the germline ends. CDR3 nucleotides: TGCGCCAGCAGCCAAGGGTGGGGGGGTGGAAACACCATATATTTT. Translation: CASSQGWGGGNTIYF.

The table lists this clone with a few counts. The same CDR3 arises from other DNA sequences in this sample as well. The V gene is TRBV9, the J gene TRBJ2-7; D might be TRBD1 (5 bases). With 0 bases removed from V and 4 bases from J, the gap between germline ends came to 11 bases. Germline V gives CDR1 SGDLS, CDR2 YYNGEE. The CDR3 contains 14 residues. In DNA, the CDR3 is TGTGCCAGCAGCGTAGCGGGCAGGGATTACGAGCAGTACTTC. Encoded protein: CASSVAGRDYEQYF.

CDR3 loop: CASAPGDTEAFF. The CDR3 nucleotides read TGTGCCAGCGCACCAGGGGACACTGAAGCTTTCTTT. This chain joins TRBV6-5 and TRBJ1-1, with D possibly matching TRBD1 (6 bases). V was clipped by 8 bases and J by 3 bases, with 10 bases between them. Germline V CDR1 and CDR2: MNHEY, SVGAGI. CDR3 length: 12 residues.

This chain connects TRBV6-5 to TRBJ1-6; no firm D call. V lost 6 bases and J lost 6, with 9 bases in between. The CDR3 spans 13 residues. CDR1 MNHEY and CDR2 SVGAGI come from the germline V gene. In nucleotides, the CDR3 is TGTGCCAGCAGAGACACAGCTAATTCACCCCTCCACTTT. Residues: CASRDTANSPLHF.

This chain uses TRBV27 with TRBJ2-3; no definite D call. This CDR3 spans 14 amino acids. V lost 4 bases, J lost 1 base, and 9 bases lay in between. Germline V gene sequence: CDR1 MNHEY, CDR2 SMNVEV (reference sequence). In nucleotides, the CDR3 is TGTGCCAGCAGTTCCAGCCGGGGCACAGATACGCAGTATTTT. Residues: CASSSSRGTDTQYF.

This clone appeared a few times. The V gene is TRBV5-5, the J gene TRBJ2-7; TRBD2 aligns across 11 bases. Trimming removed 1 base from V and 4 bases from J; junction bases left unmatched: 4. Germline lookup yields CDR1 SGHKS and CDR2 YYEKEE (reference sequence). CDR3 size: 15 residues. For the CDR3, the DNA is TGTGCCAGCAGCTTGTCGCTAGCGGGGGGTTACGAGCAGTACGTC. It codes for CASSLSLAGGYEQYV.

The chain combines TRBV10-3 with TRBJ1-5; D remains ambiguous. The CDR3 consists of 14 residues. CDR1 ENHRY and CDR2 SYGVKD come from the germline V gene. V gave up 11 bases and J gave up 0 bases, with 14 bases separating them. The CDR3 reads CASIGAYSNQPQHF. The CDR3 DNA reads TGTGCCTCTATCGGAGCCTATAGCAATCAGCCCCAGCATTTT.

The sample holds one count of this clone. This sequence joins TRBV11-2 and TRBJ2-7, with TRBD2 identical over 9 bases. The CDR3 is 15 amino acids. From germline, CDR1 is SGHAT and CDR2 FQNNGV. V was pared by 1 base and J by 5 bases, with 6 bases of the junction left unmatched. The DNA of the CDR3 is TGTGCCAGCAGCTTAGGGGGACTAGCCTCAGACGAGCAGTACGTC. It is translated as CASSLGGLASDEQYV.

This clone was counted at least ten times. This chain links TRBV5-8 with TRBJ2-3; 8 nucleotides match TRBD1. Trimming removed 4 bases from V and 2 bases from J; junction bases left unmatched: 6. CDR3 length: 15 residues. Germline lookup yields CDR1 SGHTS and CDR2 YDEGEE. DNA of the CDR3: TGTGCCAGCAGCCTGGGACAGGCGACCACAGATACGCAGTATTTT. This codes for CASSLGQATTDTQYF.